Each of the 14 T cell receptor beta chains below was sequenced from the same sample in a study of T cells after yellow fever vaccination. TCRdb re-derived calls from the 5' RACE reads in MiXCR, one entry per CDR3 protein. This sample carries about 350,000 distinct CDR3 sequences, roughly 4% of them seen once, and the ten largest clones take roughly 25%. The source material was PBMCs, sampled 5 days after the yellow fever booster vaccination. Receptor source: a man younger than 35 who received the YFV17D yellow fever vaccine.

This clonotype has at least ten counts. The chain has TRBV6-5 and TRBJ2-1; 13 nucleotides agree with TRBD2. The CDR3 spans 18 residues. The V gene end was trimmed by 6 bases and the J gene end by 6 bases; junction bases not matched to a gene: 14. Per the germline V gene, CDR1 is MNHEY and CDR2 is SVGAGI. The CDR3 sequence: CASSLTGTSGISGNEQFF. The CDR3 region has the DNA TGTGCCAGCAGCCTAACCGGGACTAGCGGGATATCGGGCAATGAGCAGTTCTTC.

In this sample, this clonotype turned up many times. The V and J genes are TRBV5-1 and TRBJ2-1; D may be TRBD1 (5 bases). The CDR3 spans 15 residues. V gave up 4 bases and J gave up 2 bases, with 13 bases separating them. Germline loops: CDR1 SGHRS, CDR2 YFSETQ. CDR3 sequence (DNA): TGCGCCAGCAGCCCCAGGGCCAGTCCCTACAATGAGCAGTTCTTC. The encoded protein is CASSPRASPYNEQFF.

This chain joins TRBV20-1 and TRBJ2-7; 9 bases match TRBD1. The CDR3 loop spans 14 amino acids. Germline V CDR1 and CDR2: DFQATT, SNEGSKA (reference sequence). The CDR3 DNA reads as TGCAGTGCCAGAGCCCGGACAGGGGTTCGCGAGCAGTACGTC. This codes for CSARARTGVREQYV.

This clonotype was seen a handful of times. V and J are TRBV9 and TRBJ2-7; D possibly matches TRBD1 or TRBD2 (6 bases each). Trimming left V 0 bases short and J 7 bases short, with 11 bases between. The CDR3 totals 13 residues. Germline V CDR1 and CDR2: SGDLS, YYNGEE. CDR3 nucleotide sequence: TGTGCCAGCAGCGTAGCTGGGGGGCAGGAGCAGTACTTC. Protein sequence: CASSVAGGQEQYF.

This clonotype occurred many times. The chain recombines TRBV4-1 with TRBJ1-3; the D gene is possibly TRBD1 (5 bases). Germline-derived CDR1 and CDR2 are MGHRA and YSYEKL. Trimming removed 1 base at V and 3 bases at J, with 13 bases between. This CDR3 has 16 amino acids. In nucleotides, the CDR3 is TGCGCCAGCAGCCAAGCTGGGACGGAATTTGGAAACACCATATATTTT. Translating it yields CASSQAGTEFGNTIYF.

This clonotype turned up a few times. The chain recombines TRBV12-3 or TRBV12-4 with TRBJ1-5; no firm D call. Trimming removed 5 bases from V and 9 bases from J, with 20 bases in between. CDR3 length equals 15 residues. The chain's CDR3 is CASSPRNRGKGPQHF. The CDR3 DNA sequence: TGTGCCAGCAGTCCCCGTAACCGAGGGAAAGGGCCCCAGCATTTT.

The CDR3 protein is CASSTLRLGNTIYF. DNA for the CDR3: TGTGCCAGCAGCACCCTCCGGCTGGGAAACACCATATATTTT. The rearrangement uses TRBV4-2 and TRBJ1-3; D not resolved. The CDR3 consists of 14 residues. Between the trimmed V and J ends, which lost 5 bases and 4 bases, there was a span of 12 bases. Per the germline V gene, CDR1 is LGHNA and CDR2 is YNFKEQ.

With respect to this clonotype: The junction differs from germline at one of its ends, possibly a read error. The V call is TRBV18, the J call TRBJ2-1; the match to TRBD1 covers 7 bases. Germline assignment: CDR1 KGHSH and CDR2 LQKENI. The CDR3 totals 12 residues. CDR3 loop: CASSQMYRGPLF. The CDR3, as DNA: TGTGCCAGCTCCCAGATGTACAGGGGACCTTTGTTC.

J is TRBJ1-5 and V is TRBV19; D is undetermined. The CDR3 is made up of 12 amino acids. Trimming took 1 base from V and 7 from J, leaving 5 bases between them. Germline lookup yields CDR1 LNHDA and CDR2 SQIVND (reference sequence). The CDR3 sequence is CASSIGWQPQHF. CDR3 bases: TGTGCCAGTAGTATAGGGTGGCAGCCCCAGCATTTT.

This clonotype was seen a few times. The rearrangement links TRBV7-2 to TRBJ2-7, with 10 positions matching TRBD2. The V gene end was trimmed by 3 bases and the J gene end by 3 bases; junction bases not matched to a gene: 2. CDR3 length equals 14 residues. Germline V gene lookup returns CDR1 SGHTA and CDR2 FQGNSA. CDR3 loop: CASSFTSGVYEQYF. CDR3 DNA: TGTGCCAGCAGCTTTACTAGCGGGGTCTACGAGCAGTACTTC.

This chain joins TRBV6-5 and TRBJ2-1; maybe TRBD2 (5 bases). The CDR3 covers 13 residues. Germline V lookup: CDR1 MNHEY, CDR2 SVGAGI. V lost 2 bases to trimming and J lost 7 bases, with 9 bases between them. CDR3 protein: CASSYGAENEQFF. The CDR3 DNA reads TGTGCCAGCAGTTACGGAGCGGAAAATGAGCAGTTCTTC.

This clonotype has a handful of counts. The chain couples TRBV20-1 to TRBJ2-7; a weak D match, TRBD2 (7 bases). The V gene lost 2 bases and the J gene lost 3 bases, with 11 bases spanning the gap. From germline, CDR1 is DFQATT and CDR2 SNEGSKA (reference sequence). This CDR3 comprises 13 residues. Here the CDR3 reads CSARKGGVYEQYF. DNA of the CDR3: TGCAGTGCTAGAAAGGGGGGGGTCTACGAGCAGTACTTC.

CDR3 sequence reads: CSVAWGHEQFF. The DNA of the CDR3 is TGCAGCGTTGCGTGGGGACATGAGCAGTTCTTC. The J gene is TRBJ2-1, the V gene TRBV29-1; D tentatively reads TRBD1 or TRBD2 (5 bases each). The V end lost 4 bases, the J end lost 8 bases, and 9 bases lay between the germline ends. Germline values: CDR1 SQVTM, CDR2 ANQGSEA. The CDR3 covers 11 residues.

The genes are TRBV7-2 and TRBJ1-6; D ambiguous. The length of the CDR3 is 13 residues. The germline CDR1 and CDR2 sequences are SGHTA and FQGNSA. V lost 5 bases and J lost 7, with 9 bases in between. Written as DNA, the CDR3 is TGTGCCAGCAGCGTCGAAGCAAATTCACCCCTCCACTTT. This codes for CASSVEANSPLHF.